The clone carrying this TCR beta chain appeared a few times. The antigen remains undetermined. PCR was performed using 60 Vbeta and 13 Jbeta primers. Profiling relied on immunoSEQ multiplex PCR, and the TCRdb table lists in-frame clones only, not all of them. The table has 150,000 to 200,000 clones, about four fifths seen once. Deletions cut 3 bases from V and 4 bases from J, with 15 bases between. In germline, CDR1 is GTSNPN, CDR2 SVGIG (reference sequence). This CDR3 has 14 amino acids. This entry is derived from a study of cytomegalovirus exposure and HLA in healthy donors. Study-wide context: Some 85 million unique TCRs from HLA-typed donors were held in an early data release. There were just under 400 genotyped donors. Of these, 81% fell in the genetic ancestry cluster associated with self-reported Caucasian donors.

General study findings and limits: According to an earlier analysis, most TCR beta V segments yielded productive rearrangements about 90% or about 30% of the time. More clonal expansion characterized HLA-associated TCR beta chains than equally common others in a later analysis.

The sample comprised PBMCs. The rearrangement links TRBV30 to TRBJ2-5; a weak D match, TRBD2 (6 bases). This sequence was found in a man aged 18-30 years in good health and CMV-seronegative. CDR3 nucleotide sequence: TGTGCCTGGAGGGAGACTAGGGCAATAGAGACCCAGTACTTC. Amino acid sequence: CAWRETRAIETQYF.